The 2 T cell receptor beta chains reported below all come from one sample, sequenced in a study of T cells in women clearing cervical HPV infection. TCRdb's table, derived via immunoSEQ multiplex PCR, lists solely in-frame clones and lacks some. The table for this sample gives more than 40,000 clones. The specimen was blood buffy coat. The receptors stem from a woman between 18 and 69 years old with a cervical HPV16 infection that either progressed to CIN3+ or cleared (not recorded which).

Comments on this clone: The observed sequence ends 3 residues before the CDR3 terminus, with the missing tail filled in from the germline J gene. V gene TRBV28 combines with J gene TRBJ1-4, with 7 bases that match TRBD1. The CDR3 is made up of 15 amino acids. In germline, CDR1 is MDHEN, CDR2 SYDVKM. The junction had 9 bases not matched to a gene; V was cut back by 3 bases and J by 8 bases. The sequenced part of the CDR3 DNA is TGTGCCAGCAGTTTCCTCAGGGGGTTGGGGGAAAAA. Its translation is CASSFLRGLGEK. The whole CDR3 reads CASSFLRGLGEKLFF.

Note on this clone: The CDR3 end falls 3 residues outside the read, so it is completed with the germline J gene. J is TRBJ2-4 and V is TRBV19; tentatively, D is TRBD2 (5 bases). CDR1 is LNHDA, CDR2 SQIVND, per germline (reference sequence). The CDR3 length is 14 residues. The chain's CDR3 is CASSIAGQLSGQYF. The CDR3 bases that were read are TGTGCCAGTAGTATTGCGGGCCAACTAAGCGGT.